The 18 T cell receptor beta chains reported below all come from one sample, sequenced in a study of brain T cells in children with intractable seizures. Clones were sequenced by immunoSEQ multiplex PCR, and TCRdb holds only the in-frame ones, with some missing. The sample yields 80,000 or so clones, approximately 94% seen once. Specimen: peripheral blood, collected at surgery. Receptors originate from a boy under three years old with tuberous sclerosis and intractable seizures.

The chain combines TRBV6-5 with TRBJ2-5, with D unresolved. The V end was cut by 6 bases, the J end by 4 bases, with 15 bases between. CDR1 and CDR2 from the germline V gene are MNHEY and SVGAGI. The CDR3 runs to 14 residues. CDR3 nucleotide sequence: TGTGCCAGCAGAGAGGACCCCGGCCCAGAGACCCAGTACTTC. Its translation is CASREDPGPETQYF.

The CDR3 region has the DNA TGTGCCACCAGCAGAGACGGCGGGGGGGGGCGACAGCCCCAGCATTTT. Translated, it gives CATSRDGGGGRQPQHF. The rearrangement links TRBV15 to TRBJ1-5, with D possibly matching TRBD1 (6 bases). From germline, CDR1 is LNHNV and CDR2 YYDKDF (reference sequence). The CDR3 consists of 16 residues. The V end was cut by 0 bases, the J end by 7 bases, with 16 bases between.

As DNA, the CDR3 is TGTGCCAGCAGTCCCCTAGCGGGGGGTTACATAAATGAGCAGTTCTTC. Translation: CASSPLAGGYINEQFF. The chain combines TRBV27 with TRBJ2-1; 11 positions match TRBD2. Germline lookup yields CDR1 MNHEY and CDR2 SMNVEV (reference sequence). The CDR3 length is 16 residues. The V segment lost 5 bases and the J segment 7 bases; nucleotides outside the gene matches: 10.

The chain is built from TRBV30 and TRBJ2-1, with D possibly being TRBD2 (6 bases). Trimming removed 4 bases at V and 8 bases at J, with 27 bases between. Germline V gene data show CDR1 as GTSNPN and CDR2 as SVGIG (reference sequence). The CDR3 has 17 residues. The CDR3 nucleotides are TGTGCCTGGATACGGACCGACCGGGGCGGGAACACCCATGAGCAGTTCTTC. This translates into CAWIRTDRGGNTHEQFF.

V usage is TRBV7-2 and J usage is TRBJ1-5, with unresolved D. Germline assignment: CDR1 SGHTA and CDR2 FQGNSA. The V end lost 1 base, the J end lost 3 bases, and 4 bases lay between the germline ends. The CDR3 extends over 13 amino acids. The chain's CDR3 is CASSLGYNQPQHF. DNA of the CDR3: TGTGCCAGCAGCTTAGGGTACAATCAGCCCCAGCATTTT.

The chain links TRBV3-1 (or the pseudogene TRBV3-2) to TRBJ2-1, with 7 bases that match TRBD1. The germline gives CDR1 LGHDT, CDR2 YNNKEL (reference sequence). CDR3 length: 15 amino acids. J gave up 0 bases and V 5 bases, and 4 bases lay outside the gene matches. CDR3 bases: TGTGCCAGCAGCGCCGACAGGGTCTCCTACAATGAGCAGTTCTTC. Protein: CASSADRVSYNEQFF.

The genes are TRBV11-3 and TRBJ1-2; 7 bases agree with TRBD1. Trimming took 5 bases from V and 5 from J; bases not matched to a gene: 8. CDR1 and CDR2 from the germline V gene are SGHNT and YENEEA. The CDR3 is 14 amino acids. This chain's CDR3 is CASSGNRGRYGYTF. The CDR3 nucleotides are TGTGCCAGCAGCGGAAACAGGGGTCGATATGGCTACACCTTC.

The chain carries TRBV7-2 and TRBJ2-7; no reliable D call. The germline V gene encodes CDR1 SGHTA and CDR2 FQGNSA. Trimming stripped 5 bases from V and 6 bases from J, with 14 bases between. The CDR3 loop spans 13 amino acids. CDR3 protein: CASSPTSALEQYF. For the CDR3, the DNA is TGTGCCAGCAGCCCTACGTCCGCCCTCGAGCAGTACTTC. Full variable domain (missing parts from reference TRBV7-2 and TRBJ2-7): GAGVSQSPSNKVTEKGKDVELRCDPISGHTALYWYRQSLGQGLEFLIYFQGNSAPDKSGLPSDRFSAERTGGSVSTLTIQRTQQEDSAVYLCASSPTSALEQYFGPGTRLTVT.

This chain joins TRBV29-1 and TRBJ2-7; D gene uncertain. The germline V gene encodes CDR1 SQVTM and CDR2 ANQGSEA. V was clipped by 4 bases and J by 1 base, with 8 bases between them. The CDR3 contains 12 residues. The CDR3 DNA follows: TGCAGCGTTGTATCACTTTCCTACGAGCAGTACTTC. Protein: CSVVSLSYEQYF.

The rearrangement uses TRBV4-2 and TRBJ2-7; 11 bases align to TRBD2. The CDR3 totals 15 residues. CDR1 and CDR2 (germline): LGHNA, YNFKEQ. V shed 4 bases and J 6 bases; nucleotides not matched to a gene: 8. For the CDR3, the DNA is TGTGCCAGCAGCCGAGGACTAGCGGGCCAGGGCGAGCAGTACTTC. This gives the protein CASSRGLAGQGEQYF.

The chain carries TRBV19 and TRBJ1-2, with TRBD1 as a possible D gene (6 bases). Germline V gene lookup returns CDR1 LNHDA and CDR2 SQIVND (reference sequence). Between the trimmed V and J ends, which lost 10 bases and 8 bases, there was a span of 14 bases. CDR3 length: 11 amino acids. The CDR3: CATPEGGGYTF. Written as DNA, the CDR3 is TGTGCCACCCCGGAGGGGGGCGGCTACACCTTC.

This chain joins TRBV29-1 and TRBJ2-2, with TRBD2 identical over 11 bases. V lost 7 bases, J lost 5 bases, and 15 bases stayed unmatched. This CDR3 has 17 amino acids. Per germline, CDR1 SQVTM and CDR2 ANQGSEA. CDR3 sequence (DNA): TGCAGCGGAAGAGCTTTGGGATCTAGCGGGGGGACCGGGGAGCTGTTTTTT. Protein sequence: CSGRALGSSGGTGELFF.

The V call is TRBV2, the J call TRBJ1-2, with a tentative D call TRBD1 (6 bases). Trimming left V 4 bases short and J 4 bases short, with 13 bases between. The CDR3 has 14 amino acids. Germline loops: CDR1 SNHLY, CDR2 FYNNEI. The CDR3 nucleotides are TGTGCCAGCAGTGGGGGGGCTCTGGGCTATGGCTACACCTTC. It encodes CASSGGALGYGYTF.

The chain carries TRBV9 and TRBJ2-1, with a tentative D call TRBD2 (6 bases). CDR3 length equals 17 residues. Germline assignment: CDR1 SGDLS and CDR2 YYNGEE. Deletions cut 1 base from V and 1 base from J, with 15 bases between. Here the CDR3 DNA reads TGTGCCAGCAGCGTACGGACGGGGGAGTGGTCCTACAATGAGCAGTTCTTC. Protein sequence: CASSVRTGEWSYNEQFF.

The CDR3 bases are TGTGCCAGCAGCTTAGGAGATAGGCTCTATAGCAATCAGCCCCAGCATTTT. Its translation is CASSLGDRLYSNQPQHF. The chain employs TRBV11-2 and TRBJ1-5, with D unclear. CDR1 and CDR2 from the germline V gene are SGHAT and FQNNGV. Trimming stripped 1 base from V and 0 bases from J, with 13 bases between. This CDR3 has 17 amino acids. The full variable domain, its missing parts supplied by reference TRBV11-2 and TRBJ1-5, is EAGVAQSPRYKIIEKRQSVAFWCNPISGHATLYWYQQILGQGPKLLIQFQNNGVVDDSQLPKDRFSAERLKGVDSTLKIQPAKLEDSAVYLCASSLGDRLYSNQPQHFGDGTRLSIL.

The rearrangement joins TRBV28 to TRBJ2-7, with D possibly TRBD1 on 6 matching bases. This CDR3 comprises 12 residues. Trimming removed 8 bases from V and 5 bases from J, with 13 bases in between. Looked up from germline, CDR1 is MDHEN and CDR2 is SYDVKM. CDR3 DNA: TGTGCCAGCCGTAATTACAGGGACGAGCAGTACTTC. This gives the protein CASRNYRDEQYF.

The chain combines TRBV5-1 with TRBJ1-2, with D possibly TRBD1 on 6 matching bases. The V end lost 2 bases, the J end lost 5 bases, and 13 bases lay between the germline ends. CDR1 and CDR2 (germline): SGHRS, YFSETQ. This CDR3 is 14 amino acids long. DNA for the CDR3: TGCGCCAGCAGCTTACAGGGCTGGACTTATGGCTACACCTTC. It is translated as CASSLQGWTYGYTF.

This chain connects TRBV28 to TRBJ2-5, with a weak D call TRBD2 (6 bases). The CDR3 covers 14 residues. Germline CDR1 MDHEN, CDR2 SYDVKM. V lost 6 bases and J lost 4, with 15 bases in between. The CDR3 DNA is TGTGCCAGCAGCCAAAAACAAGCGGGAGAGACCCAGTACTTC. Protein: CASSQKQAGETQYF.